These 24 T cell receptor beta chains were all obtained from the same sample, sequenced in a study of somatic mutations in cytotoxic T cells in rheumatoid arthritis. The assay was immunoSEQ multiplex PCR, and TCRdb's table has in-frame clones only and misses some. The repertoire has about 19,000 clones, about two thirds of them found once; the top ten carry 18%. The sample was CD8+ T cells sorted from blood. The source is an adult with rheumatoid arthritis.

The CDR3 loop is CASSFQTGGHEQYF. CDR3 bases: TGTGCCAGCAGCTTTCAGACAGGGGGACACGAGCAGTACTTC. The chain carries TRBV11-2 and TRBJ2-7; 9 nucleotides match TRBD1. V was pared by 3 bases and J by 5 bases, with 5 bases of the junction left unmatched. The CDR3 has 14 amino acids. CDR1 is SGHAT, CDR2 FQNNGV, per germline.

A remark on this clone: The junction does not match germline at one end; this may be a read error. This chain uses TRBV5-1 with TRBJ2-3, with 8 bases aligning to TRBD1. The CDR3 is made up of 16 amino acids. Per germline, CDR1 SGHRS and CDR2 YFSETQ. The CDR3 protein is CASSLDPGGFTDTQYF. The CDR3 DNA is TGCGCCAGCAGTTTGGATCCAGGGGGCTTCACAGATACGCAGTATTTT.

About this clone itself: Other DNA sequences in this specimen translate into the identical CDR3. The gene calls are TRBV6-6 and TRBJ2-7; D tentatively fits TRBD1 or TRBD2 (5 bases each). CDR3 size: 15 residues. The germline V gene has CDR1 MNHNY and CDR2 SVGAGI (reference sequence). Trimming took off 0 bases at V and 0 bases at J, with 9 bases between the two ends. This CDR3 is CASSYSGTGSYEQYF. In nucleotides, the CDR3 is TGTGCCAGCAGTTACTCGGGGACGGGCTCCTACGAGCAGTACTTC.

The chain joins TRBV7-2 to TRBJ2-3, with 12 bases that match TRBD2. Germline CDR1 SGHTA, CDR2 FQGNSA. V shed 5 bases, J shed 6 bases, and the junction held 6 bases outside the gene matches. CDR3 length equals 15 residues. The CDR3 spells CASSKLAGGPDTQYF. In nucleotides, the CDR3 is TGTGCCAGCAGCAAGCTAGCGGGGGGGCCGGATACGCAGTATTTT.

This chain uses TRBV4-2 with TRBJ1-6; D not resolved. CDR1 is LGHNA and CDR2 is YNFKEQ in the germline V gene. V was pared by 1 base and J by 13 bases, with 8 bases between. This CDR3 spans 12 amino acids. The CDR3 nucleotides are TGTGCCAGCAGCCAAGTAGGGCCCCCCCTCCACTTT. Its protein is CASSQVGPPLHF.

With regard to this clone: Distinct nucleotide sequences in the sample also encode this CDR3. V and J are TRBV7-6 and TRBJ1-1, with D perhaps TRBD1 (6 bases). This CDR3 comprises 14 residues. Trimming took 5 bases from V and 3 from J, leaving 13 bases between them. CDR1 SGHVS and CDR2 FNYEAQ come from the germline V gene. CDR3 coding DNA: TGTGCCAGCAGCCGCACGGGGGGCTACACTGAAGCTTTCTTT. Encoded protein: CASSRTGGYTEAFF.

This chain uses TRBV5-1 with TRBJ2-1, with unresolved D. Germline CDR1 reads SGHRS; CDR2 reads YFSETQ. The CDR3 spans 11 residues. Deletions cut 4 bases from V and 5 bases from J, with 4 bases between. The CDR3 spells CASSGNNEQFF. CDR3 sequence (DNA): TGCGCCAGCAGCGGGAACAATGAGCAGTTCTTC.

The rearrangement uses TRBV7-9 and TRBJ1-4, with 9 bases matching TRBD1. The trim removed 10 bases at V and 5 bases at J, leaving 5 bases unmatched. Germline V gene data show CDR1 as SEHNR and CDR2 as FQNEAQ (reference sequence). CDR3 size: 13 residues. The CDR3, as DNA: TGTGCCATCCCCGGGACAGGGAATGAAAAACTGTTTTTT. It is translated as CAIPGTGNEKLFF.

This clone was observed a few times. The DNA for the CDR3 is TGTGCCAGCAGCTTATACGGGACAGGGGGCGTAAGTGAAAAACTGTTTTTT. It specifies CASSLYGTGGVSEKLFF. V is TRBV13 and J is TRBJ1-4; 12 bases agree with TRBD1. Losses at the gene ends were 2 bases for V and 7 bases for J; bases not matched to a gene: 8. In germline, CDR1 is PRHDT, CDR2 FYEKMQ (reference sequence). The CDR3 extends over 17 amino acids.

CDR3 DNA sequence: TGCGCCAGCAGACAAGCGGGGGGGACCACAGATACGCAGTATTTT. This gives the protein CASRQAGGTTDTQYF. The chain links TRBV10-2 to TRBJ2-3; TRBD2 matches at 10 bases. The CDR3 spans 15 residues. The V gene's germline CDR1 is WSHSY and CDR2 SAAADI. Germline trimming cut 6 bases from V and 2 bases from J; bases unmatched to any gene: 5.

This clone was observed a few times. The chain couples TRBV5-1 to TRBJ2-7; D is perhaps TRBD1 (6 bases). The germline V and J ends were trimmed by 4 bases and 2 bases, with 10 bases remaining between them. The CDR3 is made up of 13 amino acids. Germline V gene lookup returns CDR1 SGHRS and CDR2 YFSETQ. CDR3 DNA: TGCGCCAGCAGCCCGTGGGACACCTACGAGCAGTACTTC. Translated, it gives CASSPWDTYEQYF.

The V gene is TRBV28, the J gene TRBJ1-6; no firm D call. The CDR3 sequence is 16 residues long. CDR1 and CDR2 from the germline V gene are MDHEN and SYDVKM. Deletions cut 2 bases from V and 0 bases from J, with 8 bases between. The CDR3 protein is CASSLPESSYNSPLHF. CDR3 coding DNA: TGTGCCAGCAGTTTACCAGAGAGCTCCTATAATTCACCCCTCCACTTT.

This chain uses TRBV4-2 with TRBJ2-1, with a weak D call TRBD2 (5 bases). CDR1 is LGHNA and CDR2 is YNFKEQ in the germline V gene. This CDR3 region has 12 residues. Trimming pared 4 bases from V and 13 bases from J, leaving 14 bases between. The CDR3 protein is CASSPLSGDQFF. CDR3 nucleotide sequence: TGTGCCAGCAGCCCGCTTTCCGGGGATCAGTTCTTC.

V and J are TRBV11-2 and TRBJ1-1; D not resolved. Germline V gives CDR1 SGHAT, CDR2 FQNNGV. Trimming removed 5 bases at V and 3 bases at J, with 19 bases between. This CDR3 has 16 residues. For the CDR3, the DNA is TGTGCCAGCAGCCTTCGATCCATGACCGCCTACACTGAAGCTTTCTTT. Translation: CASSLRSMTAYTEAFF.

V and J are TRBV27 and TRBJ1-4; 7 bases are a match to TRBD1. There are 14 residues in the CDR3. Trimming at V came to 8 bases and at J to 2 bases, leaving 5 bases not matched to a gene. Germline V gives CDR1 MNHEY, CDR2 SMNVEV (reference sequence). The CDR3 here is CASGNRGTNEKLFF. CDR3 DNA sequence: TGTGCCAGCGGGAACAGGGGTACTAATGAAAAACTGTTTTTT. Based on the CDR3 plus reference TRBV27 and TRBJ1-4, the full variable domain is EAQVTQNPRYLITVTGKKLTVTCSQNMNHEYMSWYRQDPGLGLRQIYYSMNVEVTDKGDVPEGYKVSRKEKRNFPLILESPSPNQTSLYFCASGNRGTNEKLFFGSGTQLSVL.

J is TRBJ2-1 and V is TRBV27; D may be TRBD1 (5 bases). Germline CDR1 and CDR2: MNHEY and SMNVEV (reference sequence). The CDR3 contains 13 residues. Trimming left V 8 bases short and J 8 bases short, with 16 bases between. This chain's CDR3 is CASSLQGGYEQFF. The CDR3 nucleotides read TGTGCCAGCTCTCTCCAGGGTGGTTATGAGCAGTTCTTC.

This chain joins TRBV27 and TRBJ1-2, with D perhaps TRBD1 (5 bases). Germline V lookup: CDR1 MNHEY, CDR2 SMNVEV (reference sequence). Trimming removed 2 bases at V and 3 bases at J, with 10 bases between. The CDR3 covers 14 residues. The CDR3 DNA sequence: TGTGCCAGCAGTTTACGGGGGACTGACTATGGCTACACCTTC. As protein: CASSLRGTDYGYTF.

V gene TRBV5-4 combines with J gene TRBJ2-2; 7 bases agree with TRBD1. The CDR3 is 14 residues long. Germline loops: CDR1 SGHNT, CDR2 YYREEE (reference sequence). Trimming cost V 2 bases and J 6 bases; bases outside gene matches: 4. The CDR3 loop reads CASSLGGRAGELFF. CDR3 DNA: TGTGCCAGCAGCTTAGGGGGCAGGGCCGGGGAGCTGTTTTTT.

This clone appeared a few times. The J gene is TRBJ1-5, the V gene TRBV28; the match to TRBD1 covers 10 bases. Germline V gene sequence: CDR1 MDHEN, CDR2 SYDVKM. CDR3 size: 16 residues. Trimming took 6 bases from V and 5 from J; bases not matched to a gene: 10. The CDR3 region has the DNA TGTGCCAGCAGACCGACAGGGGGCGAGGTCTATCAGCCCCAGCATTTT. It is translated as CASRPTGGEVYQPQHF. The full variable domain, with the rest looked up from reference TRBV28 and TRBJ1-5, is DVKVTQSSRYLVKRTGEKVFLECVQDMDHENMFWYRQDPGLGLRLIYFSYDVKMKEKGDIPEGYSVSREKKERFSLILESASTNQTSMYLCASRPTGGEVYQPQHFGDGTRLSIL.

The chain uses TRBV4-1 and TRBJ2-2, with D tentatively TRBD2 (6 bases). V lost 5 bases and J 5 bases, leaving 12 bases between the germline ends. Germline lookup yields CDR1 MGHRA and CDR2 YSYEKL. The CDR3 covers 14 residues. CDR3 amino acids: CASSSGTGTGELFF. In nucleotides, the CDR3 is TGCGCCAGCAGCTCTGGGACTGGGACCGGGGAGCTGTTTTTT.

The genes are TRBV9 and TRBJ2-2, with D perhaps TRBD1 (6 bases). Trimming took 0 bases from V and 4 from J, leaving 7 bases between them. This CDR3 has 14 amino acids. CDR1 is SGDLS, CDR2 YYNGEE, per germline. CDR3 protein: CASSVGTATGELFF. CDR3 bases: TGTGCCAGCAGCGTAGGGACAGCCACCGGGGAGCTGTTTTTT.

This clone was seen a handful of times. The chain combines TRBV7-9 with TRBJ1-2; D might be TRBD1 (5 bases). There are 16 residues in the CDR3. Germline V gene sequence: CDR1 SEHNR, CDR2 FQNEAQ (reference sequence). Trimming pared 2 bases from V and 4 bases from J, leaving 17 bases between. CDR3 amino acids: CASSLYSREIFYGYTF. The CDR3 coding sequence is TGTGCCAGCAGCTTATACAGCAGGGAAATTTTCTATGGCTACACCTTC.

The V and J genes are TRBV7-2 and TRBJ1-2; maybe TRBD1 (6 bases). The CDR3 covers 12 residues. With 2 bases removed from V and 10 bases from J, the gap between germline ends came to 11 bases. Germline CDR1 is SGHTA and CDR2 is FQGNSA. The CDR3 loop is CASSLSRGDYTF. Here the CDR3 DNA reads TGTGCCAGCAGCTTATCGAGGGGGGACTACACCTTC. Complete variable domain (other parts from reference TRBV7-2 and TRBJ1-2): GAGVSQSPSNKVTEKGKDVELRCDPISGHTALYWYRQSLGQGLEFLIYFQGNSAPDKSGLPSDRFSAERTGGSVSTLTIQRTQQEDSAVYLCASSLSRGDYTFGSGTRLTVV.

The rearrangement uses TRBV30 and TRBJ1-4; the D is unclear. Trimming removed 5 bases from V and 8 bases from J, with 21 bases in between. The CDR3 consists of 15 residues. The germline V gene encodes CDR1 GTSNPN and CDR2 SVGIG (reference sequence). CDR3 protein: CAWRLDHRPGEKLFF. The CDR3, as DNA: TGTGCCTGGCGCCTCGACCACCGACCTGGGGAAAAACTGTTTTTT.